This passage covers 23 T cell receptor beta chains from one sample sequenced in a study of blood T cell repertoires in COVID-19. Only in-frame clones appear in the TCRdb table, and some are missing; sequencing was by immunoSEQ multiplex PCR. This table has around 170,000 clones, 75% to 90% appearing once. Sequences were obtained from peripheral blood. Every receptor here comes from a woman in her sixties with acute or convalescent COVID-19.

V and J are TRBV5-1 and TRBJ1-2; the D gene is possibly TRBD1 (6 bases). V shed 0 bases and J shed 7 bases, with 13 bases lying between them. The CDR3 is 14 residues long. Germline lookup yields CDR1 SGHRS and CDR2 YFSETQ. The CDR3 region is CASSLDGQGFGYTF. CDR3 DNA sequence: TGCGCCAGCAGCTTGGATGGCCAGGGGTTTGGCTACACCTTC.

The chain links TRBV7-9 to TRBJ2-1; 11 nucleotides match TRBD2. The CDR3 loop spans 16 amino acids. Trimming cost V 5 bases and J 6 bases; bases outside gene matches: 9. The germline CDR1 and CDR2 sequences are SEHNR and FQNEAQ (reference sequence). The CDR3: CASSPSTSGVINEQFF. For the CDR3, the DNA is TGTGCCAGCAGCCCCTCGACTAGCGGGGTGATCAATGAGCAGTTCTTC.

CDR3 in amino acids: CASSAQGAQEGYTF. CDR3 coding DNA: TGTGCCAGCAGTGCCCAGGGGGCTCAGGAGGGCTACACCTTC. J is TRBJ1-2 and V is TRBV6-6; 8 positions match TRBD1. This CDR3 contains 14 residues. In germline, CDR1 is MNHNY, CDR2 SVGAGI (reference sequence). V lost 5 bases, J lost 8 bases, and 10 bases stayed unmatched.

The chain has TRBV19 and TRBJ2-5; 8 nucleotides align to TRBD1. CDR3 length: 15 amino acids. V dropped 4 bases and J dropped 5; count of bases not matched to a gene: 9. CDR1 and CDR2 (germline): LNHDA, SQIVND (reference sequence). For the CDR3, the DNA is TGTGCCAGTAGTACCACAGGGGGTGCGGGGGAGACCCAGTACTTC. Translated: CASSTTGGAGETQYF.

The V and J genes are TRBV2 and TRBJ1-2; D call uncertain. The CDR3 extends over 11 amino acids. Germline V gene lookup returns CDR1 SNHLY and CDR2 FYNNEI. The V end was cut by 4 bases, the J end by 7 bases, with 7 bases between. Written as DNA, the CDR3 is TGTGCCAGCAGTGTGCGACTTGGCTACACCTTC. Its protein is CASSVRLGYTF.

The chain joins TRBV27 to TRBJ1-6, with 11 nucleotides matching TRBD1. CDR3 length: 18 amino acids. Germline CDR1 and CDR2: MNHEY and SMNVEV (reference sequence). The V and J ends lost 3 bases and 5 bases, in that order; junction bases with no gene match: 9. The CDR3 sequence: CASSFKDRGQGHNSPLHF. The CDR3 region has the DNA TGTGCCAGCAGTTTTAAGGACAGGGGGCAAGGGCATAATTCACCCCTCCACTTT.

The chain couples TRBV4-2 to TRBJ2-1, with 8 positions matching TRBD1. This CDR3 is 18 amino acids long. V lost 0 bases and J lost 1; bases outside the gene matches: 8. CDR1 LGHNA and CDR2 YNFKEQ come from the germline V gene. The CDR3 region is CASSQDLAGGFSYNEQFF. CDR3 nucleotides: TGTGCCAGCAGCCAAGATCTAGCAGGGGGCTTTTCCTACAATGAGCAGTTCTTC.

The genes are TRBV7-3 and TRBJ2-2, with TRBD1 matching 7 bases. CDR3 length equals 14 residues. Germline V gene lookup returns CDR1 SGHTA and CDR2 FQGTGA. J gave up 1 base and V 6 bases, and 2 bases lay outside the gene matches. CDR3 region: CASRRTGNTGELFF. The CDR3 DNA reads TGTGCCAGCAGAAGGACAGGGAACACCGGGGAGCTGTTTTTT.

The J gene is TRBJ2-1, the V gene TRBV19; maybe TRBD2 (6 bases). From germline, CDR1 is LNHDA and CDR2 SQIVND (reference sequence). The CDR3 is made up of 20 amino acids. The V and J ends lost 5 bases and 0 bases respectively, with 26 bases between them. CDR3 protein: CASSARWSRSYSGSYNEQFF. The CDR3 DNA sequence: TGTGCCAGTAGTGCACGGTGGTCTCGATCGTATAGCGGCTCCTACAATGAGCAGTTCTTC.

The CDR3 coding sequence is TGTGCCAGCAGCCAAGGTTCAATGAACACTGAAGCTTTCTTT. Protein product: CASSQGSMNTEAFF. This sequence joins TRBV4-2 and TRBJ1-1; D is undetermined. Per germline, CDR1 LGHNA and CDR2 YNFKEQ. The CDR3 is made up of 14 amino acids. V lost 1 base, J lost 0 bases, and 6 bases lay in between.

CDR3 coding DNA: TGTGCCAGCAGCATCTCAGGGAACACTGAAGCTTTCTTT. Translation: CASSISGNTEAFF. The V and J genes are TRBV7-2 and TRBJ1-1; D call uncertain. CDR3 size: 13 residues. V lost 5 bases to trimming and J lost 1 base, with 8 bases between them. From germline, CDR1 is SGHTA and CDR2 FQGNSA.

The chain is built from TRBV6-1 and TRBJ1-2; a possible D gene is TRBD1 (6 bases). CDR1 is MNHNS, CDR2 SASEGT, per germline. The ends were cut back, 3 bases at V and 2 bases at J, with 13 bases in the middle. This CDR3 has 15 residues. This CDR3 is CASSDPTGQNYGYTF. The CDR3 DNA reads as TGTGCCAGCAGTGATCCTACGGGACAAAACTATGGCTACACCTTC.

The rearrangement uses TRBV28 and TRBJ2-5; a weak D match, TRBD1 (6 bases). V shed 2 bases and J shed 2 bases, with 12 bases lying between them. The CDR3 runs 15 residues. Germline loops: CDR1 MDHEN, CDR2 SYDVKM. CDR3 in amino acids: CASSLAPGAQETQYF. In DNA, the CDR3 is TGTGCCAGCAGTTTAGCCCCAGGGGCACAAGAGACCCAGTACTTC.

The gene calls are TRBV5-1 and TRBJ2-7; D is ambiguous. This CDR3 is 15 amino acids long. V lost 3 bases and J lost 2, with 15 bases in between. Germline V gives CDR1 SGHRS, CDR2 YFSETQ. CDR3 bases: TGCGCCAGCAGCTGGCCCCTACAGAGCACCTACGAGCAGTACTTC. Protein: CASSWPLQSTYEQYF. Combining the CDR3 with reference TRBV5-1 and TRBJ2-7 gives the whole variable domain KAGVTQTPRYLIKTRGQQVTLSCSPISGHRSVSWYQQTPGQGLQFLFEYFSETQRNKGNFPGRFSGRQFSNSRSEMNVSTLELGDSALYLCASSWPLQSTYEQYFGPGTRLTVT.

The chain links TRBV12-5 to TRBJ1-1; possible D gene TRBD1, 6 bases. From germline, CDR1 is LGHNT and CDR2 FRNRAP. This CDR3 has 15 amino acids. V lost 2 bases and J 5 bases, leaving 15 bases between the germline ends. CDR3 in DNA: TGTGCTAGTGGTTTGACCCTGGGGGCTAAGACTGAAGCTTTCTTT. Protein product: CASGLTLGAKTEAFF.

The V and J genes are TRBV5-1 and TRBJ2-1; 13 positions agree with TRBD2. Trimming cost V 2 bases and J 9 bases; bases outside gene matches: 5. Germline V gene data show CDR1 as SGHRS and CDR2 as YFSETQ. The CDR3 runs to 15 residues. In DNA, the CDR3 is TGCGCCAGCAGCTTACTAGCGGGGGGGCCGGGTGAGCAGTTCTTC. Residues: CASSLLAGGPGEQFF.

The count of this clone is one. V usage is TRBV25-1 and J usage is TRBJ1-1, with 8 bases lining up with TRBD1. The germline gives CDR1 MGHDK, CDR2 SYGVNS. The J segment lost 1 base and the V segment lost 6 bases, leaving 7 bases of the junction unmatched. There are 15 residues in the CDR3. The CDR3 protein is CASSKGTGGNTEAFF. The CDR3 DNA follows: TGTGCCAGCAGCAAGGGGACAGGAGGGAACACTGAAGCTTTCTTT.

V gene TRBV9 combines with J gene TRBJ1-1; no definite D call. Trimming left V 1 base short and J 1 base short, with 8 bases between. Germline V gene data show CDR1 as SGDLS and CDR2 as YYNGEE. The CDR3 has 14 amino acids. The chain's CDR3 is CASSVNRENTEAFF. In DNA form, the CDR3 reads TGTGCCAGCAGCGTAAATCGGGAGAACACTGAAGCTTTCTTT.

The chain recombines TRBV14 with TRBJ1-3, with 11 bases aligning to TRBD1. Per germline, CDR1 SGHDN and CDR2 FVKESK. Trimming at V came to 2 bases and at J to 4 bases, leaving 4 bases not matched to a gene. The CDR3 runs 16 residues. CDR3 in amino acids: CASSQSDRGHGNTIYF. The CDR3, as DNA: TGTGCCAGCAGCCAATCGGACAGGGGGCACGGAAACACCATATATTTT.

V usage is TRBV2 and J usage is TRBJ1-1; D is uncertain. Deletions cut 10 bases from V and 4 bases from J, with 19 bases between. The CDR3 extends over 14 amino acids. Germline CDR1 reads SNHLY; CDR2 reads FYNNEI. The CDR3 DNA reads as TGTGCCACCGCGGAAGCGGGCGGAATCACTGAAGCTTTCTTT. This translates into CATAEAGGITEAFF.

V and J are TRBV4-1 and TRBJ2-7, with D possibly matching TRBD2 (6 bases). This CDR3 spans 14 amino acids. Deletions cut 4 bases from V and 0 bases from J, with 10 bases between. Germline V gene lookup returns CDR1 MGHRA and CDR2 YSYEKL. The CDR3: CASSRLTSSYEQYF. The CDR3 DNA follows: TGCGCCAGCAGCCGCCTGACTAGCTCCTACGAGCAGTACTTC.

V is TRBV7-2 and J is TRBJ2-3; the match to TRBD2 covers 7 bases. CDR3 length equals 15 residues. Germline V gene data show CDR1 as SGHTA and CDR2 as FQGNSA. Trimming cost V 4 bases and J 3 bases; bases outside gene matches: 7. CDR3 DNA: TGTGCCAGCAGCTCCGGGGGGAGAGGGACAGATACGCAGTATTTT. The encoded protein is CASSSGGRGTDTQYF.

This clone was counted only a few times. The chain recombines TRBV6-2 or TRBV6-3 with TRBJ1-1; TRBD1 aligns across 11 bases. Germline CDR1 is MNHEY and CDR2 is SVGEGT. CDR3 length equals 14 residues. Trimming at V came to 4 bases and at J to 6 bases, leaving 4 bases not matched to a gene. This CDR3 is CASSSGQGAAEAFF. The DNA for the CDR3 is TGTGCCAGCAGTTCCGGACAGGGGGCGGCTGAAGCTTTCTTT.